This T cell receptor beta chain was sequenced in a study of blood T cell repertoires in COVID-19. Background on the study: The analysed material was cDNA or gDNA that came from T cells, B-cell-depleted T cells, or PBMCs.

Seattle-derived patients entered the study during active infection and were followed longitudinally. Trimming took off 4 bases at V and 1 base at J, with 17 bases between the two ends. This CDR3 region has 17 residues. Germline loops: CDR1 SGHAT, CDR2 FQNNGV. The table came from immunoSEQ multiplex PCR; TCRdb's copy has only in-frame clones and leaves some out. The sample has under 450,000 clones, around 88% seen once. The sequence derives from a woman aged 50 to 60 with COVID-19, enrolled during active disease. Sequencing was carried out using peripheral blood. V is TRBV11-2 and J is TRBJ2-1; D not certain. The CDR3 is CASSYGPGSLSYNEQFF. CDR3 coding DNA: TGTGCCAGCAGCTATGGGCCAGGTTCACTTTCCTACAATGAGCAGTTCTTC.